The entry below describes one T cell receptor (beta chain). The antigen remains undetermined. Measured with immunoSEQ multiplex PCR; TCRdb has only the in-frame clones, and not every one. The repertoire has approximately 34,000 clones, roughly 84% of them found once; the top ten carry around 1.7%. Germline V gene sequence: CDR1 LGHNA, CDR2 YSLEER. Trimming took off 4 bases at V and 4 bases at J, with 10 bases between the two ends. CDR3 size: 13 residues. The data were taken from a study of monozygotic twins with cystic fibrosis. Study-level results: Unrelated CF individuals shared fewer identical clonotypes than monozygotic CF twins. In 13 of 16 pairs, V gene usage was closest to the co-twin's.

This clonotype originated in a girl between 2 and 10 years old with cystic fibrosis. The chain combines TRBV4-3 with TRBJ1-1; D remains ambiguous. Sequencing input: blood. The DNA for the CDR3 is TGCGCCAGCAGCCGACTTGGGAGCACTGAAGCTTTCTTT. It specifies CASSRLGSTEAFF.